This record looks at one T cell receptor beta chain sequence and its context. What it binds is not known. Its ends do not fully match the called genes, so a read error is possible. These data are taken from a study of Graves' ophthalmopathy and Graves' hyperthyroidism. Study background: Blood was drawn at initial diagnosis, before any treatment.

Amplified TCR beta CDR3 regions were obtained using RNA transcripts as template. HTBI-primed first-round RT-PCR preceded second-round multiplex PCR. TCRdb processed the multiplex PCR reads anew with MiXCR; each CDR3 protein has one entry. The table has about 39,000 distinct CDR3 sequences, approximately 46% seen once. Study-wide points: Detection in blood was also observed for most expanded thyroid clonotypes above 0.001 frequency.

The CDR3 is 15 amino acids. Germline V CDR1 and CDR2: SGHRS, YFSETQ. Hyperthyroidism is called stable when no ophthalmopathy develops within 18 months of follow-up. The specimen was peripheral blood. The sequence was collected from an adult woman with stable Graves' hyperthyroidism. The chain has TRBV5-1 and TRBJ2-7; 12 bases align to TRBD1. Here the CDR3 DNA reads TGTGCCAGCAGCGGAGGGACAGGGGGCTGGAACGAGCAGTACTTC. This gives the protein CASSGGTGGWNEQYF.